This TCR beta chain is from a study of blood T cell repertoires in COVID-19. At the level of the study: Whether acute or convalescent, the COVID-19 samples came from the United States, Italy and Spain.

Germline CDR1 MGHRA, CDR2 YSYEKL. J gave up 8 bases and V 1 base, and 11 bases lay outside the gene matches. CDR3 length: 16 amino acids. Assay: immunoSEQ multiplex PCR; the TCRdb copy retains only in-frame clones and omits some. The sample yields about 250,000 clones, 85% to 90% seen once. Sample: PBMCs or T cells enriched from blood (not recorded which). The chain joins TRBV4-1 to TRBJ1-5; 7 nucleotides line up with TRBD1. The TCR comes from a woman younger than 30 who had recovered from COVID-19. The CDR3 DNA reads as TGCGCCAGCAGCCAAGGACAGGGACGTATTGGTGAGCCCCAGCATTTT. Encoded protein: CASSQGQGRIGEPQHF.